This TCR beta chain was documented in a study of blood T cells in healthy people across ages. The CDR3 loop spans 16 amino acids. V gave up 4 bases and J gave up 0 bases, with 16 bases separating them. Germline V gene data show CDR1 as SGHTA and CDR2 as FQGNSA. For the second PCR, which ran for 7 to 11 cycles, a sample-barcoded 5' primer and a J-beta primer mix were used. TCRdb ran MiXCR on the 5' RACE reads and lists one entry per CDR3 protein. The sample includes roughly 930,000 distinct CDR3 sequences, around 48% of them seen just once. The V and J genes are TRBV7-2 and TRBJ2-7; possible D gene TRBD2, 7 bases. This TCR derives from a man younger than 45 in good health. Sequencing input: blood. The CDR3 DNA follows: TGTGCCAGCAGCTCCTGGGGGGGCCCGAGCTCCTACGAGCAGTACTTC. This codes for CASSSWGGPSSYEQYF. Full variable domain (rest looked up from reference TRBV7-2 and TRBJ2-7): GAGVSQSPSNKVTEKGKDVELRCDPISGHTALYWYRQSLGQGLEFLIYFQGNSAPDKSGLPSDRFSAERTGGSVSTLTIQRTQQEDSAVYLCASSSWGGPSSYEQYFGPGTRLTVT.